This is a list of T cell receptor beta chains from one sample in a study of vaccination and CD4 T cells after COVID-19. TCRdb reprocessed the PCR reads via MiXCR and lists one record per CDR3 protein. The sample holds about 18,000 distinct CDR3 sequences, about 42% seen once. The antigens for these receptors are not known. Specimen: CD4+ T cells from blood, cultured in vitro, collected before SARS-CoV-2 vaccination. These receptors all come from a human donor who had recovered from COVID-19. Both conserved end residues are part of each CDR3. The D gene is left open where the match is weak. Only some rows state a clone size, as once, few, many or a class for expanded clones.

>TRBV20-1|NA|TRBJ1-5|few
TGCAGTGGCAAGGGTCCGTCCAATCAGCCCCAGCATTTT
CSGKGPSNQPQHF
>TRBV7-8|NA|TRBJ2-1|few
TGTGCCAGCAGCCCCGGGGACTCCTACAATGAGCAGTTCTTC
CASSPGDSYNEQFF
>TRBV2|NA|TRBJ1-2|NA
TGTGCCAGCAGCCTAAAAGTGGGGGCGTCCGGCTATGGCTACACCTTC
CASSLKVGASGYGYTF
>TRBV20-1|NA|TRBJ2-1|NA
TGCAGTGCTAGAGTTCAAACCAAGCCGAATGAGCAGTTCTTC
CSARVQTKPNEQFF
>TRBV10-3|NA|TRBJ1-1|NA
TGTGCCATCACTAAGGACAGACCATCCACTGAAGCTTTCTTT
CAITKDRPSTEAFF
>TRBV18|NA|TRBJ1-2|NA
TGTGCCAGCTCACCTGATCCGGCAGGGATATATGGCTACACCTTC
CASSPDPAGIYGYTF
>TRBV6-1|NA|TRBJ1-5|few
TGTGCCAGCAGTGAAAATCAGCCCCAGCATTTT
CASSENQPQHF
>TRBV18|NA|TRBJ2-2|NA
TGTGCCAGCTCACCGGTAGCGAACACCGGGGAGCTGTTTTTT
CASSPVANTGELFF
>TRBV19|TRBD2|TRBJ2-1|NA
TGTGCCAGTAGGCAAATACTAGCGGGAGGGCCACATGAGCAGTTCTTC
CASRQILAGGPHEQFF
>TRBV11-3|NA|TRBJ1-6|few
TGTGCCAGCAGCTTATATGTGAATAATTCACCCCTCCACTTT
CASSLYVNNSPLHF
>TRBV24-1|NA|TRBJ1-5|NA
TGTGCCACCAGTGATCCGCGAGCAGGGGACAATCAGCCCCAGCATTTT
CATSDPRAGDNQPQHF
>TRBV6-5|TRBD2|TRBJ2-5|NA
TGTGCCAGCAGTTATGGCCCTAGCGGGGGCCAAGAGACCCAGTACTTC
CASSYGPSGGQETQYF
>TRBV5-5|NA|TRBJ2-5|NA
TGTGCCAGCAGCCGTACGGGCCAGATGTACCAAGAGACCCAGTACTTC
CASSRTGQMYQETQYF
>TRBV20-1|NA|TRBJ2-3|few
TGCAGTGCTGGACCATATACGCAGTATTTT
CSAGPYTQYF
>TRBV6-2/TRBV6-3|NA|TRBJ1-1|NA
TGTGCCAGCAGTTACAGGGGACGGGGTCACACTGAAGCTTTCTTT
CASSYRGRGHTEAFF
>TRBV18|TRBD1|TRBJ1-5|NA
TGTGCCAGCTCACTCGGGACAGGGGATCAGCCCCAGCATTTT
CASSLGTGDQPQHF
>TRBV27|TRBD1|TRBJ1-2|few
TGTGCCAGCAGTTTATTGCCGACAGGGGGAGGTGGCTACACCTTC
CASSLLPTGGGGYTF
>TRBV20-1|NA|TRBJ2-5|NA
TGCAGTGCTAGAGATCCCCTCCTCCAAGAGACCCAGTACTTC
CSARDPLLQETQYF
>TRBV12-3/TRBV12-4|NA|TRBJ2-2|few
TGTGCCAGCAGTCACAATACAGGGTCCGGGGAGCTGTTTTTT
CASSHNTGSGELFF
>TRBV11-2|TRBD2|TRBJ2-1|NA
TGTGCCAGCAGTCCTATGGGGGTAGCGGGATCCTACAATGAGCAGTTCTTC
CASSPMGVAGSYNEQFF
>TRBV11-3|NA|TRBJ2-1|NA
TGTGCCAGCTCCCCCTCGAGAGTTGCTGAGCAGTTCTTC
CASSPSRVAEQFF
>TRBV2|TRBD1|TRBJ2-2|NA
TGTGCCAGCAGTGGACTAGGGACAGGGCTCAACACCGGGGAGCTGTTTTTT
CASSGLGTGLNTGELFF
>TRBV5-4|TRBD2|TRBJ2-5|once
TGTGCCAGCAGCTCCGAACTCTTGACTAGCGCTGAGACCCAGTACTTC
CASSSELLTSAETQYF
>TRBV15|NA|TRBJ2-1|NA
TGTGCCACCAGCAGGGGTATCCTAAGGGACTCCTATAATGAGCAGTTCTTC
CATSRGILRDSYNEQFF
>TRBV28|NA|TRBJ2-3|few
TGTGCCAGCAGTGGGACAAGAGGGTATTTT
CASSGTRGYF
>TRBV6-2/TRBV6-3|NA|TRBJ1-5|NA
TGTGCCAGCAGTTACTCAGGGGGATTCAATCAGCCCCAGCATTTT
CASSYSGGFNQPQHF
>TRBV6-5|NA|TRBJ2-2|NA
TGTGCCAGCAGTTACTTAGGCAGGGACAACACCGGGGAGCTGTTTTTT
CASSYLGRDNTGELFF
>TRBV7-2|TRBD2|TRBJ2-2|NA
TGTGCCAGCAGCTCTACTAGCGGGAGAGGAACCGGGGAGCTGTTTTTT
CASSSTSGRGTGELFF
>TRBV6-5|NA|TRBJ1-1|NA
TGTGCCAGCAGTTACTCAGGGGAGAGGACTGAAGCTTTCTTT
CASSYSGERTEAFF
>TRBV28|NA|TRBJ2-4|NA
TGTGCCAGCAGCCTTCGTAGGAACATTCAGTACTTC
CASSLRRNIQYF
>TRBV20-1|TRBD1|TRBJ1-5|few
TGCAGTACTAGACAGGGGGCCTCTCATCAGCCCCAGCATTTT
CSTRQGASHQPQHF
>TRBV6-2/TRBV6-3|NA|TRBJ1-2|few
TGTGCCAGCAGTTACCCTCCCGCGGGGAACTATGGCTACACCTTC
CASSYPPAGNYGYTF
>TRBV12-3/TRBV12-4|TRBD2|TRBJ2-3|NA
TGTGCCAGCAGTTCTGGCGCCGGGACTAGCGGGAGGGCCGGCACAGATACGCAGTATTTT
CASSSGAGTSGRAGTDTQYF
>TRBV20-1|NA|TRBJ1-1|NA
TGCAGTGCTAGTGTCCGGAGCACTGAAGCTTTCTTT
CSASVRSTEAFF
>TRBV9|NA|TRBJ2-3|few
TGTGCCAGCAGCACCTGGACTGCAAGCACAGATACGCAGTATTTT
CASSTWTASTDTQYF
>TRBV11-2|TRBD1|TRBJ1-6|few
TGTGCCAGCAGAAACATTACCGGGACAGGGGTTCGTTCACCCCTCCACTTT
CASRNITGTGVRSPLHF
>TRBV19|NA|TRBJ2-2|NA
TGTGCCAGTAGAGGGGTCTCCTTTGGGGGGGAGCTGTTTTTT
CASRGVSFGGELFF
>TRBV7-2|NA|TRBJ1-2|few
TGTGCCAGCAGCTTAGTGACAAGCTATGGCTACACCTTC
CASSLVTSYGYTF
>TRBV6-2/TRBV6-3|TRBD1|TRBJ2-7|NA
TGTGCCAGCGCCCATGACAGGGGATACGAGCAGTACTTC
CASAHDRGYEQYF
>TRBV11-3|TRBD1|TRBJ1-2|NA
TGTGCCAGCAGCTTAGGCGGGACAGCTAACTATGGCTACACCTTC
CASSLGGTANYGYTF
>TRBV20-1|NA|TRBJ2-1|NA
TGCAGTGCTAGGGGAAACTCCTACAATGAGCAGTTCTTC
CSARGNSYNEQFF
>TRBV9|NA|TRBJ2-5|NA
TGTGCCAGCAGCATAGGACCCGAGAGCGAGACCCAGTACTTC
CASSIGPESETQYF
>TRBV20-1|TRBD1|TRBJ1-1|medium-sized
TGCAGTGCTAGCAGGGGACAGGGGAACACTGAAGCTTTCTTT
CSASRGQGNTEAFF
>TRBV20-1|NA|TRBJ2-1|few
TGCAGTGCTAGACACGGACGGGATGAGCAGTTCTTC
CSARHGRDEQFF
>TRBV4-1|TRBD1|TRBJ1-2|NA
TGCGCCAGCAGGTACTCCCAGGGGGCGCCGAGCGGCTACACCTTC
CASRYSQGAPSGYTF
>TRBV7-2|NA|TRBJ2-7|NA
TGTGCCAGCAGCCGAGGCTGGGGGCGTGAGCAGTACTTC
CASSRGWGREQYF
>TRBV7-9|TRBD1|TRBJ1-2|few
TGTGCCAGCAGCCTCGGGACAGGCGAGTATGGCTACACCTTC
CASSLGTGEYGYTF
>TRBV4-1|NA|TRBJ2-1|NA
TGCGCCAGCAGCCTAGACCACAACCATCTCGGCGATGAGCAGTTCTTC
CASSLDHNHLGDEQFF
>TRBV18|NA|TRBJ1-1|few
TGTGCCAGCTCTCCATCGTGGACATCCGGTGAAGCTTTCTTT
CASSPSWTSGEAFF
>TRBV2|TRBD1|TRBJ1-1|few
TGTGCCAGCAGTGACCACAGGGGGCAGGACACTGAAGCTTTCTTT
CASSDHRGQDTEAFF
>TRBV19|TRBD1|TRBJ2-3|NA
TGTGCCAGTAAGGGACAGGGCAGTCAATCCTCCACAGATACGCAGTATTTT
CASKGQGSQSSTDTQYF